The 21 T cell receptor beta chains listed next were all sequenced from one sample in a study of T cell repertoires in cytomegalovirus infection. TCRdb reprocessed the reads with MiXCR, giving one entry per CDR3 protein. Here the sample spans hundreds of thousands of distinct CDR3 sequences, roughly 31% being singletons. No antigen has been identified for these receptors. The material was cultured CD8+ T cells from PBMCs, obtained from culture after CMV antigen stimulation. All receptors come from a human donor in good health (CMV status not recorded). Some clones in this sample may be carry-over from other donors' samples.

This chain joins TRBV4-1 and TRBJ1-6; 8 bases are a match to TRBD1. Germline V lookup: CDR1 MGHRA, CDR2 YSYEKL. The CDR3 has 15 residues. V trimming: 4 bases; J trimming: 5 bases; junction bases outside the gene matches: 4. This CDR3 is CASSLRDRNNSPLHF. The DNA for the CDR3 is TGCGCCAGCAGCCTCCGGGACAGGAATAATTCACCCCTCCACTTT.

This clonotype occurred a few times. The chain is built from TRBV12-3 or TRBV12-4 and TRBJ1-5; D is unresolved. The CDR3 has 13 residues. Trimming took off 7 bases at V and 6 bases at J, with 13 bases between the two ends. The CDR3 DNA sequence: TGTGCCAGCACTCCCGCCAGGAGTCAGCCCCAGCATTTT. Encoded protein: CASTPARSQPQHF.

V gene TRBV15 combines with J gene TRBJ1-1, with unresolved D. CDR1 is LNHNV and CDR2 is YYDKDF in the germline V gene (reference sequence). This CDR3 is 15 amino acids long. V dropped 1 base and J dropped 0 bases, with 9 bases sitting between them. The CDR3 DNA follows: TGTGCCACCAGCAGAGTGTTAGGGCTGAACACTGAAGCTTTCTTT. This encodes CATSRVLGLNTEAFF.

This clonotype was found many times. The chain employs TRBV7-2 and TRBJ2-2, with no clear D. Trimming cost V 1 base and J 4 bases, with 7 bases left between them. Looked up from germline, CDR1 is SGHTA and CDR2 is FQGNSA. The CDR3 contains 14 residues. The DNA for the CDR3 is TGTGCCAGCAGCTTAGGCCGGGCCACCGGGGAGCTGTTTTTT. As protein: CASSLGRATGELFF.

This clonotype was counted only a few times. The CDR3 loop is CASSPTGLAYEQYV. CDR3 sequence (DNA): TGTGCCAGCAGCCCAACCGGCTTAGCCTACGAGCAGTACGTC. J is TRBJ2-7 and V is TRBV28; no definite D call. Germline V gene data show CDR1 as MDHEN and CDR2 as SYDVKM. The CDR3 contains 14 residues. V dropped 6 bases and J dropped 2 bases, with 14 bases sitting between them.

This clonotype has a handful of counts. The germline gene is not matched at one end of the junction; a read error may be the cause. V is TRBV18 and J is TRBJ1-2; D perhaps matches TRBD1 (5 bases). The CDR3 has 15 amino acids. Germline-derived CDR1 and CDR2 are KGHSH and LQKENI. In nucleotides, the CDR3 is TGTGCCAGCTCGCCACCGGGGGGAGATAACTATGGCTACACCTTC. This codes for CASSPPGGDNYGYTF.

The chain employs TRBV27 and TRBJ2-2, with TRBD2 as a possible D gene (6 bases). The CDR3 has 13 amino acids. CDR1 is MNHEY and CDR2 is SMNVEV in the germline V gene (reference sequence). Trimming left V 4 bases short and J 9 bases short, with 12 bases between. CDR3 bases: TGTGCCAGCAGTTCTACGGCGGGGTGGGAGCTGTTTTTT. Translating it yields CASSSTAGWELFF.

The CDR3 sequence is CASSPFRGQHYQETQYF. The CDR3 region has the DNA TGTGCCAGCAGTCCCTTTCGGGGACAGCATTACCAAGAGACCCAGTACTTC. The chain is built from TRBV27 and TRBJ2-5; 7 bases fit TRBD1. The CDR3 totals 17 residues. The V gene end was trimmed by 5 bases and the J gene end by 0 bases; junction bases not matched to a gene: 12. Per the germline V gene, CDR1 is MNHEY and CDR2 is SMNVEV (reference sequence).

This rearrangement joins TRBV6-1 to TRBJ1-5; D ambiguous. Germline loops: CDR1 MNHNS, CDR2 SASEGT. The CDR3 extends over 17 amino acids. Trimming pared 2 bases from V and 0 bases from J, leaving 14 bases between. The CDR3 nucleotides read TGTGCCAGCAGTGAACGCCCGGGGTCATATAGCAATCAGCCCCAGCATTTT. Protein: CASSERPGSYSNQPQHF.

The chain links TRBV7-9 to TRBJ1-3; a possible D gene is TRBD1 (6 bases). The CDR3 spans 18 residues. Trimming took 5 bases from V and 2 from J, leaving 22 bases between them. Germline CDR1 SEHNR, CDR2 FQNEAQ (reference sequence). The CDR3 nucleotides are TGTGCCAGCAGCCCTCCCTCCCCGGACAGCGCCACTGGAAACACCATATATTTT. As protein: CASSPPSPDSATGNTIYF.

This clonotype was seen only a few times. This chain connects TRBV6-1 to TRBJ2-7; no definite D call. V shed 8 bases and J shed 3 bases, with 14 bases lying between them. There are 13 residues in the CDR3. Germline assignment: CDR1 MNHNS and CDR2 SASEGT. In DNA, the CDR3 is TGTGCCAGCTGTATCCACGGCGGCTACGAGCAGTACTTC. It codes for CASCIHGGYEQYF.

This chain links TRBV4-1 with TRBJ1-2; D uncertain. Trimming took 2 bases from V and 5 from J, leaving 12 bases between them. The CDR3 consists of 14 residues. Germline loops: CDR1 MGHRA, CDR2 YSYEKL. The CDR3 bases are TGCGCCAGCAGCCAACCGGGGTCGGTATATGGCTACACCTTC. Protein product: CASSQPGSVYGYTF.

The chain employs TRBV19 and TRBJ1-5, with TRBD1 as a possible D gene (6 bases). The CDR3 length is 15 residues. V shed 5 bases and J shed 1 base, with 12 bases lying between them. CDR1 and CDR2 from the germline V gene are LNHDA and SQIVND (reference sequence). As DNA, the CDR3 is TGTGCCAGTAGTCTTTGGACAGCCAGCAATCAGCCCCAGCATTTT. Residues: CASSLWTASNQPQHF.

This clonotype turned up a few times. CDR3 sequence reads: CASSSTRDGHEQYF. The CDR3 DNA sequence: TGTGCCAGCAGCTCTACACGGGATGGACACGAGCAGTACTTC. The rearrangement uses TRBV5-5 and TRBJ2-7, with D possibly being TRBD2 (5 bases). The germline V gene has CDR1 SGHKS and CDR2 YYEKEE (reference sequence). The CDR3 extends over 14 amino acids. V lost 3 bases, J lost 5 bases, and 15 bases lay in between. Supplemented by reference TRBV5-5 and TRBJ2-7, the full variable domain reads DAGVTQSPTHLIKTRGQQVTLRCSPISGHKSVSWYQQVLGQGPQFIFQYYEKEERGRGNFPDRFSARQFPNYSSELNVNALLLGDSALYLCASSSTRDGHEQYFGPGTRLTVT.

This clonotype was seen a handful of times. This chain uses TRBV7-8 with TRBJ2-2, with 7 bases identical to TRBD2. The germline V gene encodes CDR1 SGHVS and CDR2 FQNEAQ. This CDR3 comprises 15 residues. Losses at the gene ends were 3 bases for V and 7 bases for J; bases not matched to a gene: 8. The CDR3 region is CASSLGGTSGGELFF. CDR3 nucleotides: TGTGCCAGCAGCTTGGGGGGGACTTCTGGCGGGGAGCTGTTTTTT.

This clonotype has a handful of counts. This sequence joins TRBV7-6 and TRBJ2-5; D not certain. Trimming removed 5 bases at V and 2 bases at J, with 12 bases between. The germline CDR1 and CDR2 sequences are SGHVS and FNYEAQ. This CDR3 has 14 residues. CDR3 residues: CASSPPQEQETQYF. DNA for the CDR3: TGTGCCAGCAGCCCCCCTCAGGAGCAAGAGACCCAGTACTTC.

This chain joins TRBV12-3 or TRBV12-4 and TRBJ2-1; 7 bases map to TRBD1. The ends lost 5 bases at V and 7 bases at J; junction bases unmatched: 14. The CDR3 length is 16 residues. This CDR3 reads CASSEQGRMNFNEQFF. Here the CDR3 DNA reads TGTGCCAGCAGTGAACAGGGGCGAATGAATTTTAATGAGCAGTTCTTC.

Note on this clonotype: This clone may be a read error of a much larger clone one base away. This chain connects TRBV7-4 to TRBJ1-2; D is unclear. The V gene's germline CDR1 is SGHVT and CDR2 SQSDAQ. Trimming removed 10 bases at V and 12 bases at J, with 18 bases between. The CDR3 runs to 11 residues. Written as DNA, the CDR3 is TGTGCCATTCGGCTTTCCCAAGGCCACACCTTC. Translating it yields CAIRLSQGHTF.

This chain joins TRBV9 and TRBJ1-1, with a tentative D call TRBD1 (6 bases). In germline, CDR1 is SGDLS, CDR2 YYNGEE. The length of the CDR3 is 14 residues. The V gene lost 2 bases and the J gene lost 3 bases, with 11 bases spanning the gap. Here the CDR3 reads CASSVLDSDTEAFF. The CDR3 nucleotides are TGTGCCAGCAGCGTCCTGGACAGTGACACTGAAGCTTTCTTT.

This clonotype was seen many times. The chain couples TRBV7-8 to TRBJ2-3; either TRBD1 or TRBD2 may fit D (5 bases each). The CDR3 loop spans 15 amino acids. Per germline, CDR1 SGHVS and CDR2 FQNEAQ. V lost 1 base, J lost 1 base, and 9 bases lay in between. CDR3 DNA sequence: TGTGCCAGCAGCTTAGAAGGGGAGCGCACAGATACGCAGTATTTT. Translated, it gives CASSLEGERTDTQYF. Full variable domain (remainder filled in from reference TRBV7-8 and TRBJ2-3): GAGVSQSPRYKVAKRGQDVALRCDPISGHVSLFWYQQALGQGPEFLTYFQNEAQLDKSGLPSDRFFAERPEGSVSTLKIQRTQQEDSAVYLCASSLEGERTDTQYFGPGTRLTVL.

The chain has TRBV15 and TRBJ1-3; no firm D call. This CDR3 region has 13 residues. Looked up from germline, CDR1 is LNHNV and CDR2 is YYDKDF (reference sequence). V lost 3 bases to trimming and J lost 8 bases, with 11 bases between them. CDR3 sequence reads: CATSSGRPDTIYF. The DNA of the CDR3 is TGTGCCACCAGCAGTGGACGCCCGGACACCATATATTTT.